The next 23 T cell receptor beta chains were all read from a single sample in a study of T cell repertoires in cytomegalovirus infection. These receptors lack a known antigen. One entry per CDR3 protein results from TCRdb running MiXCR on the reads. The table lists some 310,000 distinct CDR3 sequences, around 25% of them singletons. The sample was cultured PBMCs, taken from culture after CMV antigen stimulation. These receptors originate from a human donor in good health (CMV status not recorded). Some clones in this sample may be carry-over from other donors' samples.

This clonotype occurred a few times. The chain carries TRBV7-2 and TRBJ2-4; D might be TRBD1 (7 bases). V lost 4 bases, J lost 1 base, and 17 bases lay in between. The CDR3 covers 17 residues. Looked up from germline, CDR1 is SGHTA and CDR2 is FQGNSA. The CDR3 loop reads CASSSQQGRNAKNIQYF. DNA of the CDR3: TGTGCCAGCAGCTCGCAACAGGGGAGGAACGCCAAAAACATTCAGTACTTC.

This clonotype was recorded a few times. This chain uses TRBV12-3 or TRBV12-4 with TRBJ2-7; D might be TRBD1 (6 bases). This CDR3 region has 13 residues. The V and J ends lost 2 bases and 6 bases respectively, with 11 bases between them. Here the CDR3 reads CASSLTGTSEQYV. DNA for the CDR3: TGTGCCAGCAGTTTAACCGGGACAAGCGAGCAGTACGTC.

Ten or more counts support this clonotype. The CDR3 loop reads CASWDDRDGNQPQHF. The CDR3 DNA reads TGTGCTAGTTGGGACGACAGGGACGGCAATCAGCCCCAGCATTTT. The chain couples TRBV12-5 to TRBJ1-5; 7 nucleotides agree with TRBD1. The CDR3 runs to 15 residues. Trimming at V came to 8 bases and at J to 2 bases, leaving 9 bases not matched to a gene. Germline CDR1 is LGHNT and CDR2 is FRNRAP. The full variable domain, in which reference TRBV12-5 and TRBJ1-5 provide the parts outside the CDR3, is DARVTQTPRHKVTEMGQEVTMRCQPILGHNTVFWYRQTMMQGLELLAYFRNRAPLDDSGMPKDRFSAEMPDATLATLKIQPSEPRDSAVYFCASWDDRDGNQPQHFGDGTRLSIL.

This chain links TRBV14 with TRBJ2-1; 7 bases are shared with TRBD2. Germline V gives CDR1 SGHDN, CDR2 FVKESK. CDR3 size: 16 residues. V was pared by 1 base and J by 0 bases, with 3 bases of the junction left unmatched. The CDR3 loop reads CASSQGRGSSYNEQFF. The CDR3, as DNA: TGTGCCAGCAGCCAAGGGCGGGGGAGCTCCTACAATGAGCAGTTCTTC.

The table lists this clonotype with many counts. The chain carries TRBV7-8 and TRBJ1-1; D unresolved. The CDR3 is 14 amino acids. V gave up 0 bases and J gave up 0 bases, with 5 bases separating them. Germline CDR1 SGHVS, CDR2 FQNEAQ. CDR3 coding DNA: TGTGCCAGCAGCTTAGCGTTCATGAACACTGAAGCTTTCTTT. Encoded protein: CASSLAFMNTEAFF.

This clonotype appeared many times. J is TRBJ2-5 and V is TRBV27; D perhaps matches TRBD2 (5 bases). The V end lost 8 bases, the J end lost 4 bases, and 8 bases lay between the germline ends. The germline V gene has CDR1 MNHEY and CDR2 SMNVEV (reference sequence). This CDR3 comprises 11 residues. CDR3 in DNA: TGTGCCAGCGGGAGATCAGAGACCCAGTACTTC. This encodes CASGRSETQYF.

J is TRBJ1-1 and V is TRBV6-5; D is unclear. Trimming took 1 base from V and 1 from J, leaving 7 bases between them. Germline loops: CDR1 MNHEY, CDR2 SVGAGI. The CDR3 runs to 14 residues. CDR3 bases: TGTGCCAGCAGTTACTTCTCGGGGAACACTGAAGCTTTCTTT. This sequence encodes CASSYFSGNTEAFF.

This clonotype was seen at least ten times. The chain uses TRBV7-9 and TRBJ2-3, with TRBD2 matching over 10 bases. Germline values: CDR1 SEHNR, CDR2 FQNEAQ (reference sequence). This CDR3 is 17 amino acids long. V shed 7 bases, J shed 5 bases, and the junction held 15 bases outside the gene matches. The CDR3 sequence is CASTSNRVAGGGDTQYF. CDR3 bases: TGTGCCAGCACCTCCAATAGAGTAGCGGGAGGTGGAGATACGCAGTATTTT.

The chain combines TRBV5-4 with TRBJ2-1; TRBD2 matches 10 bases. This CDR3 is built from 15 residues. Germline V CDR1 and CDR2: SGHNT, YYREEE (reference sequence). V shed 1 base, J shed 8 bases, and the junction held 6 bases outside the gene matches. The CDR3 loop is CASSLFSGRGDEQFF. DNA for the CDR3: TGTGCCAGCAGCTTGTTCAGCGGGAGGGGCGATGAGCAGTTCTTC.

This chain connects TRBV25-1 to TRBJ2-7; a possible D gene is TRBD2 (5 bases). In germline, CDR1 is MGHDK, CDR2 SYGVNS. Trimming took off 2 bases at V and 5 bases at J, with 10 bases between the two ends. This CDR3 contains 13 residues. This CDR3 is CASSEGPGDEQYF. The CDR3, as DNA: TGTGCCAGCAGTGAAGGGCCCGGGGACGAGCAGTACTTC.

The V and J genes are TRBV10-3 and TRBJ2-5, with TRBD2 matching 13 bases. J lost 0 bases, V lost 4 bases, and 2 bases had no gene match. CDR1 is ENHRY, CDR2 SYGVKD, per germline. The CDR3 has 16 amino acids. CDR3 coding DNA: TGTGCCATCAGTGGGACTAGCGGGAGATACCAAGAGACCCAGTACTTC. As protein: CAISGTSGRYQETQYF.

This clonotype was seen only a few times. The germline gene is not matched at one end of the junction; a read error may be the cause. The V gene is TRBV23-1, the J gene TRBJ2-5; 10 bases match TRBD1. TRBV23-1 is reported as an ORF; its role is uncertain. The CDR3 consists of 13 residues. The CDR3 bases are TGCGCCAGCAGTCAATCGACAGGGGGCGACCCCTTCTTC. As protein: CASSQSTGGDPFF.

The chain carries TRBV5-4 and TRBJ2-3; D may be TRBD1 or TRBD2 (5 bases each). This CDR3 is 18 amino acids long. Germline-derived CDR1 and CDR2 are SGHNT and YYREEE (reference sequence). With 6 bases removed from V and 6 bases from J, the gap between germline ends came to 29 bases. The CDR3 DNA reads as TGTGCCAGCAACTTATACTCGGGGCTAACGGGAATCCCGGATACGCAGTATTTT. Encoded protein: CASNLYSGLTGIPDTQYF.

In this sample, this clonotype turned up a few times. This chain uses TRBV3-1 with TRBJ1-1; 10 positions agree with TRBD1. The germline V gene has CDR1 LGHDT and CDR2 YNNKEL (reference sequence). V shed 3 bases, J shed 6 bases, and the junction held 7 bases outside the gene matches. The CDR3 covers 15 residues. The CDR3 DNA sequence: TGTGCCAGCAGCCAGCCGACAGGGGGCAAGGCTGAAGCTTTCTTT. It encodes CASSQPTGGKAEAFF.

This clonotype was counted a few times. The CDR3 region is CASSPGVRGNYGYTF. The CDR3 DNA follows: TGTGCCAGCAGTCCAGGCGTTCGCGGGAACTATGGCTACACCTTC. The chain is built from TRBV6-2 or TRBV6-3 and TRBJ1-2, with no clear D. This CDR3 has 15 residues. Germline-derived CDR1 and CDR2 are MNHEY and SVGEGT. Trimming removed 5 bases from V and 2 bases from J, with 15 bases in between.

J is TRBJ2-7 and V is TRBV7-9; D is possibly TRBD1 (6 bases). Germline V lookup: CDR1 SEHNR, CDR2 FQNEAQ (reference sequence). Deletions cut 3 bases from V and 3 bases from J, with 15 bases between. There are 15 residues in the CDR3. CDR3 in DNA: TGTGCCAGCAGCTTGGGACACTCCGAAGGCTACGAGCAGTACGTC. It yields the protein CASSLGHSEGYEQYV.

This clonotype has a count of ten or more. The rearrangement links TRBV7-8 to TRBJ2-1; TRBD1 matches at 11 bases. From germline, CDR1 is SGHVS and CDR2 FQNEAQ. Trimming removed 4 bases from V and 2 bases from J; junction bases left unmatched: 1. The CDR3 covers 15 residues. DNA for the CDR3: TGTGCCAGCAGCTCGGACAGGGGGCCCTACAATGAGCAGTTCTTC. Its protein is CASSSDRGPYNEQFF. The complete variable domain, with remaining parts taken from reference TRBV7-8 and TRBJ2-1, reads GAGVSQSPRYKVAKRGQDVALRCDPISGHVSLFWYQQALGQGPEFLTYFQNEAQLDKSGLPSDRFFAERPEGSVSTLKIQRTQQEDSAVYLCASSSDRGPYNEQFFGPGTRLTVL.

V usage is TRBV28 and J usage is TRBJ2-3; no reliable D call. This CDR3 is built from 15 residues. CDR1 and CDR2 from the germline V gene are MDHEN and SYDVKM. V lost 3 bases to trimming and J lost 0 bases, with 10 bases between them. The CDR3: CASSFVASSTDTQYF. The CDR3 bases are TGTGCCAGCAGTTTTGTGGCCTCTAGCACAGATACGCAGTATTTT.

This clonotype was observed a handful of times. This chain uses TRBV7-2 with TRBJ1-5; D is uncertain. V lost 5 bases and J 5 bases, leaving 10 bases between the germline ends. Germline CDR1 is SGHTA and CDR2 is FQGNSA. There are 13 residues in the CDR3. The CDR3 bases are TGTGCCAGCAGCACCCAAGAGGATCAGCCCCAGCATTTT. It codes for CASSTQEDQPQHF.

This chain uses TRBV29-1 with TRBJ2-7; weak D call: TRBD2 (6 bases). Germline CDR1 reads SQVTM; CDR2 reads ANQGSEA. The CDR3 spans 15 residues. Trimming stripped 7 bases from V and 0 bases from J, with 19 bases between. This chain's CDR3 is CSAAPGAESSYEQYF. The CDR3 DNA follows: TGCAGCGCCGCGCCGGGAGCAGAGAGCTCCTACGAGCAGTACTTC.

This clonotype has at least ten counts. The chain is built from TRBV7-2 and TRBJ2-1; D gene ambiguous. Trimming took off 5 bases at V and 1 base at J, with 15 bases between the two ends. Germline V gives CDR1 SGHTA, CDR2 FQGNSA. The CDR3 has 16 amino acids. This CDR3 is CASSNGPLDSYNEQFF. CDR3 sequence (DNA): TGTGCCAGCAGCAATGGCCCCCTAGATTCCTACAATGAGCAGTTCTTC.

The chain uses TRBV27 and TRBJ1-1, with D unclear. The V end was cut by 6 bases, the J end by 0 bases, with 20 bases between. CDR1 is MNHEY and CDR2 is SMNVEV in the germline V gene (reference sequence). This CDR3 is 17 amino acids long. CDR3 protein: CASRSKGSGAMNTEAFF. CDR3 nucleotide sequence: TGTGCCAGCAGGAGTAAGGGATCGGGCGCCATGAACACTGAAGCTTTCTTT.

This clonotype showed up just a few times. This rearrangement joins TRBV6-5 to TRBJ2-1; D not certain. The germline V gene encodes CDR1 MNHEY and CDR2 SVGAGI. The CDR3 loop spans 14 amino acids. Trimming removed 7 bases at V and 9 bases at J, with 19 bases between. The CDR3 loop is CASTTSLGAFEQFF. The CDR3 DNA follows: TGTGCCAGCACCACCTCCTTGGGCGCATTTGAGCAGTTCTTC.